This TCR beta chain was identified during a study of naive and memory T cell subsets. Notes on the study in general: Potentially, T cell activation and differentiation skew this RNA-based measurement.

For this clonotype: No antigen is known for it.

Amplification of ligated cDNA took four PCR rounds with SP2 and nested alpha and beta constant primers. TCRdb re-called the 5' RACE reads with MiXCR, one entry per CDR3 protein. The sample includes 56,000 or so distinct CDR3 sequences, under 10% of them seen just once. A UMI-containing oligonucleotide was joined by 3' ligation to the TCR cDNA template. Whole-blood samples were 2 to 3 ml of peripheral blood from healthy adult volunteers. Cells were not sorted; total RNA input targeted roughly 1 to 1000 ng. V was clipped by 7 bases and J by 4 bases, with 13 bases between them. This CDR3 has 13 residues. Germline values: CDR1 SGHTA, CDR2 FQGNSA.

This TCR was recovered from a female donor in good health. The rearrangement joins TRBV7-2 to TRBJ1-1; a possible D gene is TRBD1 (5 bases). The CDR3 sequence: CASTGPGVTEAFF. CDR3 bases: TGTGCCAGCACCGGTCCGGGGGTCACTGAAGCTTTCTTT.